A single sample is the source of the 21 T cell receptor beta chains below, sequenced in a study of immune evolution from preneoplasia to lung adenocarcinoma. Using immunoSEQ multiplex PCR, the repertoire was profiled, and TCRdb retains in-frame clones only, with some absent. Of around 21,000 clones in the sample, 70% to 85% were seen once. Source material: FFPE invasive lung adenocarcinoma tissue. The receptors derive from a person aged 55 to 75 with lung adenocarcinoma.

The chain employs TRBV18 and TRBJ1-1, with D perhaps TRBD1 (5 bases). Trimming cost V 5 bases and J 1 base, with 8 bases left between them. The CDR3 length is 13 residues. The germline gives CDR1 KGHSH, CDR2 LQKENI. The CDR3 DNA sequence: TGTGCCAGCTCATTACAGGCGAACACTGAAGCTTTCTTT. Translation gives CASSLQANTEAFF.

This clone was seen a few times. The chain couples TRBV7-8 to TRBJ2-6, with 8 positions matching TRBD2. The germline V gene has CDR1 SGHVS and CDR2 FQNEAQ. The junction had 11 bases not matched to a gene; V was cut back by 3 bases and J by 4 bases. The CDR3 extends over 18 amino acids. The CDR3: CASSLTGLDLSGANVLTF. The DNA for the CDR3 is TGTGCCAGCAGCTTGACGGGACTAGACTTATCCGGGGCCAACGTCCTGACTTTC. The full variable domain, completed using reference TRBV7-8 and TRBJ2-6, is GAGVSQSPRYKVAKRGQDVALRCDPISGHVSLFWYQQALGQGPEFLTYFQNEAQLDKSGLPSDRFFAERPEGSVSTLKIQRTQQEDSAVYLCASSLTGLDLSGANVLTFGAGSRLTVL.

The rearrangement joins TRBV4-1 to TRBJ2-2; 8 bases fit TRBD1. Germline lookup yields CDR1 MGHRA and CDR2 YSYEKL. The J segment lost 5 bases and the V segment lost 4 bases, leaving 6 bases of the junction unmatched. The CDR3 totals 15 residues. CDR3 DNA sequence: TGCGCCAGCAGCCCCGGACAGGGCCAAACCGGGGAGCTGTTTTTT. Its translation is CASSPGQGQTGELFF.

This rearrangement joins TRBV14 to TRBJ2-3, with D hard to call. V lost 3 bases and J lost 0, with 10 bases in between. The V gene's germline CDR1 is SGHDN and CDR2 FVKESK. The CDR3 is made up of 15 amino acids. CDR3 coding DNA: TGTGCCAGCAGCCAGTCTATCACTAGCACAGATACGCAGTATTTT. Residues: CASSQSITSTDTQYF.

V usage is TRBV27 and J usage is TRBJ1-5; no reliable D call. This CDR3 region has 15 residues. Germline values: CDR1 MNHEY, CDR2 SMNVEV (reference sequence). Trimming removed 1 base at V and 4 bases at J, with 11 bases between. The CDR3 region has the DNA TGTGCCAGCAGTTTATTTCGGGATCCTAATCAGCCCCAGCATTTT. As protein: CASSLFRDPNQPQHF.

This clone was picked up one time. The chain uses TRBV15 and TRBJ2-5, with a possible D match to TRBD1 (5 bases). Germline V CDR1 and CDR2: LNHNV, YYDKDF (reference sequence). With 0 bases removed from V and 5 bases from J, the gap between germline ends came to 10 bases. This CDR3 comprises 14 residues. The CDR3 DNA is TGTGCCACCAGCAGAGAAGGGGAAGCGGAGACCCAGTACTTC. It translates to CATSREGEAETQYF.

The chain joins TRBV28 to TRBJ1-2; no clear D gene. The CDR3 runs 12 residues. In germline, CDR1 is MDHEN, CDR2 SYDVKM. With 8 bases removed from V and 4 bases from J, the gap between germline ends came to 11 bases. The CDR3 sequence is CASDGLSYGYTF. The CDR3 nucleotides read TGTGCCAGCGATGGACTCTCCTATGGCTACACCTTC.

The chain joins TRBV18 to TRBJ2-6; 7 bases agree with TRBD2. Germline V lookup: CDR1 KGHSH, CDR2 LQKENI. With V trimmed by 2 bases and J by 0 bases, 4 bases remained unmatched. This CDR3 is built from 17 residues. CDR3 amino acids: CASSPGSGNSGANVLTF. The CDR3 DNA sequence: TGTGCCAGCTCACCAGGAAGCGGGAACTCTGGGGCCAACGTCCTGACTTTC.

This clone was seen only once. The gene calls are TRBV7-3 and TRBJ2-3; the match to TRBD2 covers 7 bases. V trimming: 5 bases; J trimming: 1 base; junction bases outside the gene matches: 9. This CDR3 has 16 residues. Germline CDR1 reads SGHTA; CDR2 reads FQGTGA. The CDR3 DNA follows: TGTGCCAGCAGCGTGACGGCGGGAGTCGGCACAGATACGCAGTATTTT. Its protein is CASSVTAGVGTDTQYF.

V is TRBV18 and J is TRBJ2-5, with D uncertain. The CDR3 has 13 amino acids. Germline loops: CDR1 KGHSH, CDR2 LQKENI. V was pared by 3 bases and J by 3 bases, with 8 bases between. The chain's CDR3 is CASSPATEETQYF. CDR3 nucleotides: TGTGCCAGCTCACCCGCCACCGAAGAGACCCAGTACTTC.

This chain's CDR3 is CASIEGLARETQYF. DNA of the CDR3: TGTGCCAGCATTGAGGGACTAGCGAGGGAGACCCAGTACTTC. The chain recombines TRBV6-1 with TRBJ2-5; TRBD2 matches at 10 bases. V shed 7 bases and J 5 bases; nucleotides not matched to a gene: 7. The germline V gene encodes CDR1 MNHNS and CDR2 SASEGT. CDR3 length: 14 amino acids.

The chain couples TRBV11-3 to TRBJ1-3, with a possible D match to TRBD1 (6 bases). This CDR3 comprises 17 residues. Deletions cut 5 bases from V and 0 bases from J, with 17 bases between. The germline V gene encodes CDR1 SGHNT and CDR2 YENEEA. CDR3 coding DNA: TGTGCCAGCAGCCCAGGGTCAGGGGCCGTCTCTGGAAACACCATATATTTT. The encoded protein is CASSPGSGAVSGNTIYF.

Of note for this clone: Other DNA variants within this sample encode the same CDR3. The V gene is TRBV19, the J gene TRBJ2-3; D remains unclear. The CDR3 sequence is 11 residues long. The ends were cut back, 3 bases at V and 5 bases at J, with 3 bases in the middle. CDR1 is LNHDA, CDR2 SQIVND, per germline (reference sequence). This chain's CDR3 is CASSIGDTQYF. The CDR3 coding sequence is TGTGCCAGTAGTATCGGAGATACGCAGTATTTT. The full variable domain, completed using reference TRBV19 and TRBJ2-3, is DGGITQSPKYLFRKEGQNVTLSCEQNLNHDAMYWYRQDPGQGLRLIYYSQIVNDFQKGDIAEGYSVSREKKESFPLTVTSAQKNPTAFYLCASSIGDTQYFGPGTRLTVL.

The V call is TRBV5-5, the J call TRBJ2-3, with 12 bases that match TRBD2. The CDR3 consists of 20 residues. The trim removed 0 bases at V and 2 bases at J, leaving 13 bases unmatched. Germline CDR1 and CDR2: SGHKS and YYEKEE (reference sequence). The CDR3 reads CASSLATSGRTYRYTDTQYF. CDR3 DNA: TGTGCCAGCAGCTTGGCCACTAGCGGGAGGACCTACCGCTACACAGATACGCAGTATTTT.

The rearrangement joins TRBV20-1 to TRBJ2-7, with D possibly TRBD1 on 6 matching bases. The CDR3 is made up of 11 amino acids. Germline V lookup: CDR1 DFQATT, CDR2 SNEGSKA (reference sequence). The CDR3 DNA reads TGCAGCGTTAATGTGGGGGCTCAGGAGTACTTC. Protein: CSVNVGAQEYF.

This chain joins TRBV28 and TRBJ1-5; D ambiguous. CDR1 is MDHEN and CDR2 is SYDVKM in the germline V gene. The CDR3 consists of 14 residues. V gave up 5 bases and J gave up 5 bases, with 13 bases separating them. The DNA of the CDR3 is TGTGCCAGCAGTCGGGGTATGAGCGATCAGCCCCAGCATTTT. This codes for CASSRGMSDQPQHF.

This chain joins TRBV29-1 and TRBJ2-3; D is unresolved. The CDR3 has 12 residues. Germline CDR1 is SQVTM and CDR2 is ANQGSEA. V was trimmed by 8 bases and J by 4 bases, leaving 13 bases between them. CDR3 loop: CSTKRASDTQYF. In nucleotides, the CDR3 is TGCAGCACAAAAAGGGCCTCAGATACGCAGTATTTT.

V is TRBV14 and J is TRBJ1-4; maybe TRBD1 (6 bases). CDR3 size: 15 residues. The V end was cut by 1 base, the J end by 7 bases, with 13 bases between. Germline CDR1 reads SGHDN; CDR2 reads FVKESK. This CDR3 is CASSQVGGALEKLFF. The CDR3 region has the DNA TGTGCCAGCAGCCAAGTGGGGGGGGCACTTGAAAAACTGTTTTTT.

The chain has TRBV2 and TRBJ2-1; perhaps D is TRBD1 or TRBD2 (7 bases each). This CDR3 comprises 13 residues. Trimming took 7 bases from V and 7 from J, leaving 14 bases between them. Germline V CDR1 and CDR2: SNHLY, FYNNEI. The CDR3 DNA follows: TGTGCCAGCAAAGTCAGGGGGGGTAATGAGCAGTTCTTC. Translation: CASKVRGGNEQFF.

The gene calls are TRBV7-2 and TRBJ2-5, with TRBD1 identical over 9 bases. There are 15 residues in the CDR3. CDR1 SGHTA and CDR2 FQGNSA come from the germline V gene. The junction had 5 bases not matched to a gene; V was cut back by 1 base and J by 5 bases. The CDR3 spells CASSLGDRDVETQYF. As DNA, the CDR3 is TGTGCCAGCAGCTTAGGGGACAGGGACGTGGAGACCCAGTACTTC.

This clone appeared a few times. This rearrangement joins TRBV15 to TRBJ2-5; 7 nucleotides match TRBD1. Germline V gene data show CDR1 as LNHNV and CDR2 as YYDKDF (reference sequence). The V and J ends lost 1 base and 9 bases, in that order; junction bases with no gene match: 8. This CDR3 is built from 14 residues. CDR3 in DNA: TGTGCCACCAGCAGAGTGACAGGGAGTCTACCCCAGTACTTC. Residues: CATSRVTGSLPQYF. The complete variable domain, with remaining parts taken from reference TRBV15 and TRBJ2-5, reads DAMVIQNPRYQVTQFGKPVTLSCSQTLNHNVMYWYQQKSSQAPKLLFHYYDKDFNNEADTPDNFQSRRPNTSFCFLDIRSPGLGDTAMYLCATSRVTGSLPQYFGPGTRLLVL.